The source of this T cell receptor (beta chain) is a study of metastatic and nonmetastatic thyroid tumors (dated by TCRdb to about 2020). With respect to the entire study: For patients with malignant and with benign thyroid disease, the researchers compared repertoires between peripheral blood samples and tumor or nodule tissue samples. What the work shows at the level of the full study, not this receptor alone: In both blood and tumor samples, TCR beta diversity was reported to be significantly higher in malignant tumors than in benign nodules.

The CDR3 holds 12 amino acids from the cysteine to the phenylalanine. The only DNA kept is the CDR3, 36 bases in frame from the first base. Via the germline V gene, CDR1 is SGHDN and CDR2 FVKESK. This clone came up many times. Its antigen specificity is not known. Its ends do not fully match the called genes, so a read error is possible. Before undergoing thyroid surgery, none of the patients had been given any kind of treatment. Patient clinical samples collected from about 2011 to 2018 were retrospectively analysed using T-cell receptor beta sequencing. Library creation used PCR. TCRdb names Illumina HiSeq 4000 as the instrument used. High-throughput sequencing was used to profile the CDR3 region of the TCR beta-chain in every patient. In the source study's methods: CDR3 differences across clinicopathological groups were used to build a classifier for discriminating distant-metastatic papillary thyroid cancer patients. The Shannon index was used to assess repertoire diversity, and the Morisita-Horn index was used to assess tumor-blood repertoire similarity. TCRdb reworked the public reads: Q25 trimming with fastp, MiXCR clone assembly, productive beta chains retained. The V and J calls and clone size come from TCRdb's table, not from the authors' own analysis. The table for this sample lists over 50,000 clones; less than 30% of them were counted only once. The ten largest clonotypes hold about 16% of the sample.

The clonotype comes from a female donor with papillary thyroid cancer or a benign thyroid nodule (not recorded which). Some clones in this sample may be carry-over from other donors' samples. The chain was built from TRBV14 and TRBJ1-3; a tentative D match to TRBD1 spans 5 bases. The source material was blood. The DNA sequence reads TGTGCCAGCAGCCAAGAAAGACCGGGACTCAATTTT. Its protein reads: CASSQERPGLNF.